Given below is one TCR beta chain in context. A marrow graft followed busulfan-fludarabine conditioning, with cyclophosphamide on days +3 and +4. These data belong to a study of T cells after posttransplantation cyclophosphamide. This CDR3 has 14 residues. Losses at the gene ends were 4 bases for V and 3 bases for J; bases not matched to a gene: 5. Germline CDR1 and CDR2: SGHDT and YYEEEE. Repertoires were generated with immunoSEQ multiplex PCR, while TCRdb's copy carries only in-frame clones and drops some. The sample lists 8,000 or so clones, roughly 90% seen once, with 1% to 1.5% in the top ten. This material consisted of CD4+ T cells sorted from blood, taken approximately 45 months after allogeneic stem cell transplant with posttransplant cyclophosphamide. This clonotype originated in a female patient aged 50 to 60 who received an allogeneic stem cell transplant from a related donor, was CMV-positive, and had no GVHD. Some T cells may have originated in the graft donor. This rearrangement joins TRBV5-6 to TRBJ2-7; 9 bases are a match to TRBD1. CDR3 sequence reads: CASSNPTGGYEQYF. In nucleotides, the CDR3 is TGTGCCAGCAGCAACCCGACAGGGGGCTACGAGCAGTACTTC. The full variable domain, completed using reference TRBV5-6 and TRBJ2-7, is DAGVTQSPTHLIKTRGQQVTLRCSPKSGHDTVSWYQQALGQGPQFIFQYYEEEERQRGNFPDRFSGHQFPNYSSELNVNALLLGDSALYLCASSNPTGGYEQYFGPGTRLTVT.